What follows describes a single TCR beta chain. What it recognizes is unknown. These data originate in a study of vaccination and CD4 T cells after COVID-19. Across the whole study: Between diagnosis and the drawing of post-COVID samples lay a median roughly 99 days (range 35 to 161).

Treatment in this sample: approximately 9-day PBMC culture with coronavirus spike peptide pools or control peptides (ViraFEST assay). Sequenced with the Oncomine TCR Beta short-read assay was DNA taken from cultured CD4+ T cells. In TCRdb, the PCR reads were re-called with MiXCR into one record per CDR3 protein. The table records about 15,000 distinct CDR3 sequences, 51% of them present only once. Germline-derived CDR1 and CDR2 are LNHDA and SQIVND (reference sequence). The CDR3 covers 13 residues. V was trimmed by 4 bases and J by 6 bases, leaving 10 bases between them. The chain carries TRBV19 and TRBJ1-5, with D perhaps matching TRBD1 (5 bases). Sample: CD4+ T cells from blood, cultured in vitro. This clonotype originated in a human donor who had recovered from COVID-19. The CDR3 DNA follows: TGTGCCAGTAGTAGGGGGGTTACTCAGCCCCAGCATTTT. As protein: CASSRGVTQPQHF.